Below are 25 T cell receptor beta chains sequenced from a single sample in a study of regulatory T cells in long-lasting Graves disease. Time point indicated: newly diagnosed GD, antithyroid drugs for less than 3 months. The authors made the TCR library using RNA they extracted from PBMCs. Construction of the TCR beta libraries employed iRepertoire HTBI primers in conjunction with Arm-PCR of CDR3 regions. From the multiplex PCR reads, TCRdb called clonotypes with MiXCR, one entry per CDR3 protein. The repertoire consists of over 300,000 distinct CDR3 sequences, with 15% to 19% occurring once and the leading ten covering 22%. This sample comprised peripheral blood mononuclear cells (PBMCs), obtained at new diagnosis, from a patient treated with antithyroid drugs. The receptors here all came from a female donor with Graves disease.

This clonotype was counted at least ten times. The rearrangement uses TRBV2 and TRBJ1-1; maybe TRBD1 (5 bases). The V end was cut by 7 bases, the J end by 0 bases, with 18 bases between. The CDR3 sequence is 16 residues long. The germline V gene has CDR1 SNHLY and CDR2 FYNNEI. The CDR3 is CASTGGRQGVNTEAFF. CDR3 DNA sequence: TGTGCCAGCACTGGGGGTCGGCAGGGAGTGAACACTGAAGCTTTCTTT.

V and J are TRBV18 and TRBJ2-5; TRBD1 agrees at 7 bases. The CDR3 loop spans 15 amino acids. The germline gives CDR1 KGHSH, CDR2 LQKENI. V gave up 6 bases and J gave up 6 bases; unmatched junction bases: 13. The CDR3 protein is CASSPTGTEPKTQYF. CDR3 bases: TGTGCCAGCTCTCCGACAGGGACAGAACCAAAGACCCAGTACTTC.

This clonotype appeared many times. The CDR3 DNA reads TGTGCCAGCAGCCGCGAGCTCGAAGCTTTCTTT. Its protein is CASSRELEAFF. V usage is TRBV11-1 and J usage is TRBJ1-1; no definite D call. The ends were cut back, 5 bases at V and 8 bases at J, with 9 bases in the middle. Germline assignment: CDR1 SGHAT and CDR2 FQDESV (reference sequence). The CDR3 is 11 residues long.

In this sample, this clonotype turned up many times. This chain links TRBV2 with TRBJ1-5, with D uncertain. The germline gives CDR1 SNHLY, CDR2 FYNNEI. The CDR3 is 14 residues long. Trimming took off 5 bases at V and 5 bases at J, with 13 bases between the two ends. The CDR3 loop is CASSSGTADQPQHF. The CDR3 DNA reads as TGTGCCAGCAGTTCTGGTACAGCGGATCAGCCCCAGCATTTT.

Of note for this clonotype: This may stem from a read error, because a much larger clone lies one nucleotide away. The rearrangement links TRBV20-1 to TRBJ1-6; D might be TRBD1 (5 bases). Deletions cut 3 bases from V and 10 bases from J, with 13 bases between. Germline values: CDR1 DFQATT, CDR2 SNEGSKA (reference sequence). The CDR3 loop spans 13 amino acids. CDR3: CSARLDSCSPLHF. The CDR3 DNA follows: TGCAGTGCTAGGCTCGACAGTTGCTCACCCCTCCACTTT.

The rearrangement links TRBV2 to TRBJ1-6; maybe TRBD1 (5 bases). The CDR3 sequence is 11 residues long. Germline-derived CDR1 and CDR2 are SNHLY and FYNNEI. V gave up 6 bases and J gave up 17 bases, with 14 bases separating them. The CDR3 DNA is TGTGCCAGCAGCGGGGGACTGGGCGTCCACTTT. This gives the protein CASSGGLGVHF.

This clonotype was seen repeatedly, ten times or more. The CDR3 region is CASSYSGAGGVVNEQFF. Written as DNA, the CDR3 is TGTGCCAGCAGTTACTCGGGCGCGGGAGGGGTCGTTAATGAGCAGTTCTTC. The chain uses TRBV6-2 or TRBV6-3 and TRBJ2-1, with 9 bases lining up with TRBD2. V lost 0 bases and J lost 7; bases outside the gene matches: 10. Germline loops: CDR1 MNHEY, CDR2 SVGEGT. This CDR3 comprises 17 residues.

This clonotype has ten or more counts. The chain carries TRBV7-2 and TRBJ2-1; TRBD2 agrees at 13 bases. The CDR3 sequence is 18 residues long. The germline V gene encodes CDR1 SGHTA and CDR2 FQGNSA. Trimming took 1 base from V and 9 from J; bases not matched to a gene: 12. The CDR3 protein is CASSLEVLAGGPICEQFF. CDR3 DNA: TGTGCCAGCAGCTTAGAGGTACTAGCGGGGGGGCCGATATGTGAGCAGTTCTTC.

This clonotype was observed many times. The gene calls are TRBV7-2 and TRBJ2-7; D may be TRBD2 (6 bases). CDR1 SGHTA and CDR2 FQGNSA come from the germline V gene. V lost 5 bases, J lost 0 bases, and 14 bases lay in between. There are 15 residues in the CDR3. In DNA form, the CDR3 reads TGTGCCAGCAGCGCCCGGGACTTAACCTCCTACGAGCAGTACTTC. Translation: CASSARDLTSYEQYF.

This clonotype was seen at least ten times. The chain has TRBV11-2 and TRBJ2-1; weak D call: TRBD2 (6 bases). Per the germline V gene, CDR1 is SGHAT and CDR2 is FQNNGV. The CDR3 sequence is 15 residues long. V was pared by 2 bases and J by 7 bases, with 15 bases between. This chain's CDR3 is CASSLLPGERNEQFF. CDR3 DNA sequence: TGTGCCAGCAGCTTACTCCCGGGAGAAAGAAATGAGCAGTTCTTC.

The sample holds a few counts of this clonotype. No conserved phenylalanine or tryptophan ends this CDR3, so it is likely a read error. The DNA is omitted, as the CDR3 cannot be located on it reliably, and the CDR3 follows TCRdb's listing. The rearrangement links TRBV28 to TRBJ2-5; the table's TRBD1 call for D was not verified on the DNA. Looked up from germline, CDR1 is MDHEN and CDR2 is SYDVKM. The length of the CDR3 is 12 amino acids, counting both ends. CDR3 region: CASSLSRQRVVL.

This clonotype was seen many times. The V and J genes are TRBV2 and TRBJ2-1, with D perhaps being TRBD1 or TRBD2 (7 bases each). There are 14 residues in the CDR3. V was cut by 4 bases and J by 3 bases, with 10 bases left in between. In germline, CDR1 is SNHLY, CDR2 FYNNEI. CDR3 loop: CASSARGGYNEQFF. CDR3 DNA: TGTGCCAGCAGTGCCAGGGGGGGCTACAATGAGCAGTTCTTC.

This clonotype was detected ten times or more. As DNA, the CDR3 is TGTGCCAGCAGCGTAGGGGGGACAGGGGAAGGCTACACCTTC. It translates to CASSVGGTGEGYTF. The chain has TRBV9 and TRBJ1-2; 10 nucleotides line up with TRBD1. After removal of 0 bases from V and 8 bases from J, the junction contained 4 bases not matched to a gene. In germline, CDR1 is SGDLS, CDR2 YYNGEE. The CDR3 consists of 14 residues.

V is TRBV20-1 and J is TRBJ1-1; D remains ambiguous. This CDR3 contains 12 residues. The V end lost 2 bases, the J end lost 3 bases, and 7 bases lay between the germline ends. Looked up from germline, CDR1 is DFQATT and CDR2 is SNEGSKA (reference sequence). The CDR3 nucleotides read TGCAGTGCTAGAAGGCAGGACACTGAAGCTTTCTTT. It encodes CSARRQDTEAFF.

This clonotype was picked up many times. The J gene is TRBJ1-1, the V gene TRBV2, with D perhaps matching TRBD1 (6 bases). Germline CDR1 is SNHLY and CDR2 is FYNNEI. This CDR3 has 14 amino acids. V gave up 7 bases and J gave up 3 bases, with 15 bases separating them. DNA for the CDR3: TGTGCCAGCACTACCGACAGGTTCTACACTGAAGCTTTCTTT. Translating gives CASTTDRFYTEAFF.

This clonotype was detected ten times or more. This sequence joins TRBV6-2 or TRBV6-3 and TRBJ1-1, with D maybe TRBD1 (6 bases). V was cut by 7 bases and J by 5 bases, with 29 bases left in between. Germline CDR1 is MNHEY and CDR2 is SVGEGT. CDR3 length: 18 amino acids. The CDR3 nucleotides are TGTGCCAGCATCTTCCGAAGGGGGTCCGGGCAGGGCTTAACTGAAGCTTTCTTT. As protein: CASIFRRGSGQGLTEAFF.

This clonotype was seen only a few times. This rearrangement joins TRBV6-1 to TRBJ2-7; 7 positions agree with TRBD1. After removal of 6 bases from V and 2 bases from J, the junction contained 4 bases not matched to a gene. The CDR3 extends over 13 amino acids. Germline values: CDR1 MNHNS, CDR2 SASEGT. The CDR3 sequence is CASRDRVAYEQYF. In DNA, the CDR3 is TGTGCCAGCAGAGACAGGGTGGCCTACGAGCAGTACTTC.

This clonotype was counted many times. The chain carries TRBV20-1 and TRBJ1-5, with D possibly matching TRBD1 (5 bases). The CDR3 is 14 residues long. Trimming took 3 bases from V and 0 from J, leaving 9 bases between them. Germline V gene lookup returns CDR1 DFQATT and CDR2 SNEGSKA (reference sequence). The chain's CDR3 is CSASPGYSNQPQHF. CDR3 coding DNA: TGCAGTGCTAGCCCAGGGTATAGCAATCAGCCCCAGCATTTT.

This clonotype was seen many times. The rearrangement uses TRBV7-9 and TRBJ2-3, with 9 bases matching TRBD2. This CDR3 region has 16 residues. The V segment lost 4 bases and the J segment 5 bases; nucleotides outside the gene matches: 10. Looked up from germline, CDR1 is SEHNR and CDR2 is FQNEAQ (reference sequence). CDR3 in amino acids: CASSSGQRGALDTQYF. CDR3 in DNA: TGTGCCAGCAGCTCGGGCCAGCGGGGGGCCCTAGATACGCAGTATTTT.

This clonotype appeared many times. The chain employs TRBV12-3 or TRBV12-4 and TRBJ2-3, with D hard to call. V was pared by 2 bases and J by 0 bases, with 15 bases between. The CDR3 has 17 residues. CDR3 DNA: TGTGCCAGCAGTTTAATGGCCGGCGTAACTAGCACAGATACGCAGTATTTT. The encoded protein is CASSLMAGVTSTDTQYF.

This clonotype was found many times. The chain joins TRBV11-2 to TRBJ1-1, with D possibly TRBD1 on 5 matching bases. The germline V gene encodes CDR1 SGHAT and CDR2 FQNNGV. Trimming stripped 3 bases from V and 1 base from J, with 15 bases between. The CDR3 consists of 16 residues. This CDR3 is CASSLDSGVSNTEAFF. The CDR3 DNA reads TGTGCCAGCAGCTTGGATTCGGGGGTTTCGAACACTGAAGCTTTCTTT.

This clonotype was detected many times. The chain employs TRBV28 and TRBJ2-1, with D maybe TRBD2 (6 bases). V was shortened by 5 bases and J by 0 bases, with 14 bases between the two germline ends. Germline assignment: CDR1 MDHEN and CDR2 SYDVKM. The CDR3 has 16 amino acids. The CDR3 DNA sequence: TGTGCCAGCAGTCGTAGTCGGGACTCCTCCTACAATGAGCAGTTCTTC. Translation: CASSRSRDSSYNEQFF.

This clonotype has ten or more counts. This chain uses TRBV2 with TRBJ1-5; D is ambiguous. CDR3 length equals 13 residues. Between the trimmed V and J ends, which lost 3 bases and 5 bases, there was a span of 8 bases. Germline-derived CDR1 and CDR2 are SNHLY and FYNNEI. In DNA form, the CDR3 reads TGTGCCAGCAGTGACCACACCGATCAGCCCCAGCATTTT. It is translated as CASSDHTDQPQHF.

At least ten counts were recorded for this clonotype. The chain uses TRBV25-1 and TRBJ2-3; 10 bases agree with TRBD2. Germline lookup yields CDR1 MGHDK and CDR2 SYGVNS. V gave up 2 bases and J gave up 0 bases; unmatched junction bases: 8. The CDR3 is 18 amino acids. The CDR3 spells CASSEGATSGVSTDTQYF. In DNA, the CDR3 is TGTGCCAGCAGTGAAGGTGCTACTAGCGGGGTCAGCACAGATACGCAGTATTTT. Full variable domain (remainder filled in from reference TRBV25-1 and TRBJ2-3): EADIYQTPRYLVIGTGKKITLECSQTMGHDKMYWYQQDPGMELHLIHYSYGVNSTEKGDLSSESTVSRIRTEHFPLTLESARPSHTSQYLCASSEGATSGVSTDTQYFGPGTRLTVL.

This clonotype was detected many times. This rearrangement joins TRBV7-3 to TRBJ2-5, with 7 nucleotides matching TRBD2. This CDR3 contains 15 residues. V lost 1 base, J lost 1 base, and 3 bases stayed unmatched. CDR1 and CDR2 (germline): SGHTA, FQGTGA. The CDR3 DNA sequence: TGTGCCAGCAGCTTAAATGGCGGGGGCCAAGAGACCCAGTACTTC. Its translation: CASSLNGGGQETQYF.